The sequence of this T cell receptor (beta chain) was determined in a study of siplizumab effects on memory and regulatory T cells. Study-level points and caveats: An assignable naive or memory phenotype was lacking in roughly 80-96% of proliferating CD4+ or CD8+ clones. The suppressive capacity of proliferating Tregs from siplizumab cultures remained unconfirmed.

Regarding this clone: The target antigen is unknown.

The repertoire was sequenced with immunoSEQ multiplex PCR; TCRdb's copy has only in-frame clones and lacks some. Of under 130,000 clones listed, under 95% are singletons. The CDR3 length is 13 residues. V was clipped by 5 bases and J by 3 bases, with 13 bases between them. Germline V gene data show CDR1 as SQVTM and CDR2 as ANQGSEA. Sequencing input: CD4+ T cells sorted from blood. This TCR was recovered from a human donor in good health. The chain uses TRBV29-1 and TRBJ2-5; TRBD2 is a possible D gene (6 bases). CDR3 sequence (DNA): TGCAGCGTTTCTGCAGGCGGGGAAGAGACCCAGTACTTC. Encoded protein: CSVSAGGEETQYF.